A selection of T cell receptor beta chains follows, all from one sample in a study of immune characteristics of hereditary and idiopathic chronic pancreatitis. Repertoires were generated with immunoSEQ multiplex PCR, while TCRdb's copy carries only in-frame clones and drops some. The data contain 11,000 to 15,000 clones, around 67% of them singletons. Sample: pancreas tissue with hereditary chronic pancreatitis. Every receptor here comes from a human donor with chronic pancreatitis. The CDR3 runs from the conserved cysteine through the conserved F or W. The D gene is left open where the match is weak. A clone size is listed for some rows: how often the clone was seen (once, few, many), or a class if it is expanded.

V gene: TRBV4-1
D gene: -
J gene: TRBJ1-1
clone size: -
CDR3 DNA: TGCGCCAGCAGCCAAGAACCCGGGTCGAACACTGAAGCTTTCTTT
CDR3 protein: CASSQEPGSNTEAFF

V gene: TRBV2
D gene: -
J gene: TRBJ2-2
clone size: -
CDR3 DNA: TGTGCCAGCAGGAACACCGGGGAGCTGTTTTTT
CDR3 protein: CASRNTGELFF

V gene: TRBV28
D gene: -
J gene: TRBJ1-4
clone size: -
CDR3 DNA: TGTGCCAGCAGTCAACAGGGTACTAATGAAAAACTGTTTTTT
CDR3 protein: CASSQQGTNEKLFF

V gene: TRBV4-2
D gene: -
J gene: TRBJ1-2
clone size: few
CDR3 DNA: TGTGCCAGCAGCCCTGACCTGGGCGGGGAATATGGCTACACCTTC
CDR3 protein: CASSPDLGGEYGYTF

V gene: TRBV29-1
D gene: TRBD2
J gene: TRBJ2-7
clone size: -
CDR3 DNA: TGCAGCGTAAGACTAGCGGGAGACAGCGAGCAGTACTTC
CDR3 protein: CSVRLAGDSEQYF

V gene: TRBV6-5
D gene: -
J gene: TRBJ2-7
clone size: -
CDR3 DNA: TGTGCCAGCAGTTACTCGATGCTACTCGATACCTACGAGCAGTACTTC
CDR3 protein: CASSYSMLLDTYEQYF

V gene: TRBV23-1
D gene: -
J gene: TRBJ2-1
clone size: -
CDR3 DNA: TGCGCCAGCAGTCACCACCAGATTAAGAGGGAACCTCACAATGAGCAGTTCTTC
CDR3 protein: CASSHHQIKREPHNEQFF

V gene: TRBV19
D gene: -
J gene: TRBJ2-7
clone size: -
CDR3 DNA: TGTGCCAGTAGCCCCAGGACAGGTGGGGGGCTCGAGCAGTACTTC
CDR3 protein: CASSPRTGGGLEQYF

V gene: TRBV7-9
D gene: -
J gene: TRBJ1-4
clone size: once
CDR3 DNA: TGTGCCAGCAGCTTCCCCCTGGGAGGGGATGAAAAACTGTTTTTT
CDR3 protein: CASSFPLGGDEKLFF

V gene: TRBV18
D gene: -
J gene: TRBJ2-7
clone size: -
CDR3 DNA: TGTGCCAGCTCGGACGGCTCCTACGAGCAGTACTTC
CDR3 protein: CASSDGSYEQYF